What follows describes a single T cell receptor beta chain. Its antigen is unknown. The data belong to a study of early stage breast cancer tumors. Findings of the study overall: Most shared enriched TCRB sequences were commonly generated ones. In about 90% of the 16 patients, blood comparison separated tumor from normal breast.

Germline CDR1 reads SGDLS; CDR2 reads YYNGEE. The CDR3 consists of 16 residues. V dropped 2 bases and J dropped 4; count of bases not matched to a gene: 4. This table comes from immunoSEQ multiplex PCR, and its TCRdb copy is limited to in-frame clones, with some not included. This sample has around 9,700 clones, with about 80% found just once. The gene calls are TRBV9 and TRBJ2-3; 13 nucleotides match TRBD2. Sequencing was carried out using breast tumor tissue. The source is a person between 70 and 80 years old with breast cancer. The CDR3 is CASSVGLAGVADTQYF. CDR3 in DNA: TGTGCCAGCAGCGTCGGACTAGCGGGGGTTGCAGATACGCAGTATTTT.